The subject of this entry is one T cell receptor (beta chain). Clones were read by immunoSEQ multiplex PCR, and TCRdb kept only the in-frame ones, dropping some. The sample has about 130,000 clones; 81% are singletons. These data originate in a study of blood T cell repertoires in COVID-19. Overall study context: Both acute and convalescent COVID-19 samples were obtained from the United States, Italy and Spain.

Germline CDR1 and CDR2: MNHNS and SASEGT. Trimming shortened V by 3 bases and J by 4 bases, and 10 bases separated the two germline ends. The CDR3 consists of 14 residues. The sequenced material came from peripheral blood. The origin of this receptor is a young man with COVID-19, enrolled during active disease. This chain uses TRBV6-1 with TRBJ1-3; no clear D. The CDR3 DNA sequence: TGTGCCAGCAGTGACGCCCTGGGCGGAAACACCATATATTTT. This codes for CASSDALGGNTIYF.